Sequencing of this T cell receptor beta chain was carried out in a study of tumor-infiltrating lymphocytes in oesophageal squamous cell carcinoma. TCRdb redid the calling of the PCR reads with MiXCR, one entry per CDR3 protein. The sample records some 21,000 distinct CDR3 sequences, 35% to 40% being singletons. Per the germline V gene, CDR1 is SGHAT and CDR2 is FQDESV (reference sequence). V was trimmed by 5 bases and J by 9 bases, leaving 16 bases between them. This CDR3 is 13 amino acids long. The sample holds many counts of this clonotype. Sequencing was performed on esophageal tumor tissue. The rearrangement uses TRBV11-1 and TRBJ2-5; D ambiguous. This clonotype originated in a male donor with esophageal squamous cell carcinoma. CDR3 residues: CASSPRLGMAQYF. Written as DNA, the CDR3 is TGTGCCAGCAGCCCGAGGCTAGGGATGGCCCAGTACTTC.